This TCR beta chain was identified during a study of T cells after yellow fever vaccination. TCRdb used MiXCR to reprocess the 5' RACE reads, holding one entry per CDR3 protein. The sample yields fewer than 350,000 distinct CDR3 sequences, approximately 4.5% seen once. CDR1 and CDR2 from the germline V gene are SGHNT and YYREEE (reference sequence). CDR3 length equals 15 residues. With 5 bases clipped from V and 2 bases from J, the junction kept 7 bases outside the gene matches. This clonotype was seen at least ten times. The sequence was collected from a man between 18 and 29 years old who received the YFV17D yellow fever vaccine. Source: PBMCs, taken 15 days after the yellow fever booster vaccination. The chain recombines TRBV5-4 with TRBJ2-1; 7 bases are shared with TRBD1. The CDR3 here is CASRLTGAPYNEQFF. DNA of the CDR3: TGTGCCAGCAGACTCACAGGGGCCCCCTACAATGAGCAGTTCTTC.